This is a list of T cell receptor beta chains from one sample in a study of molecular identifiers for immune sequencing clone quantification. Each CDR3 protein gets one entry after TCRdb re-called the PCR reads with MiXCR. The repertoire holds approximately 100,000 distinct CDR3 sequences, with roughly a third as singletons. Sequenced sample: naive CD8+ T cells from blood, with Jurkat cell RNA spiked in. These receptors all stem from a human donor in good health. Some libraries in this study had Jurkat cell RNA spiked in. CDR3s include the opening cysteine and the closing phenylalanine or tryptophan. D genes are given only for firm matches. Rows may omit the clone size; those that give it use once, few, many or a size class.

v_call	d_call	clone_size	j_call	cdr3_nt	cdr3_aa
TRBV7-9	-	many	TRBJ1-1	TGTGCCAGCAGTCCCATAAGTTCCGGAACTGAAGCTTTCTTT	CASSPISSGTEAFF
TRBV12-3/TRBV12-4	-	many	TRBJ2-1	TGTGCCAGCAGTTTTCAGGTAGAGCAGTTCTTC	CASSFQVEQFF
TRBV28	-	-	TRBJ2-7	TGTGCCAGCAGTTTAACTGGTCTGCACGCCTACGAGCAGTACTTC	CASSLTGLHAYEQYF
TRBV7-9	-	few	TRBJ1-4	TGTGCCAGCAGCCTGACTGCAACTAATGAAAAACTGTTTTTT	CASSLTATNEKLFF
TRBV20-1	TRBD2	-	TRBJ2-2	TGCAGTGCTTTACGGACTAGCGGGAACACCGGGGAGCTGTTTTTT	CSALRTSGNTGELFF
TRBV7-9	-	few	TRBJ1-2	TGTGCCAGCAGCTTAGCGTCCCCACGGGGGTATGGCTACACCTTC	CASSLASPRGYGYTF
TRBV20-1	-	-	TRBJ1-4	TGCAGTGCTAGAGTCCTGGGACACCAAGCAACTAATGAAAAACTGTTTTTT	CSARVLGHQATNEKLFF
TRBV27	-	few	TRBJ2-1	TGTGCCAGCAGTTTTGACAGTCCAGCCTACAATGAGCAGTTCTTC	CASSFDSPAYNEQFF
TRBV27	TRBD1	-	TRBJ2-5	TGTGCCAGCAGTGAGTACAGGGGCCAAGAGACCCAGTACTTC	CASSEYRGQETQYF
TRBV28	TRBD2	many	TRBJ2-3	TGTGCCAGCAGTTCCCTAGCGGAGAGTACAGATACGCAGTATTTT	CASSSLAESTDTQYF
TRBV6-5	-	many	TRBJ2-3	TGTGCCAGCAGTTCCCCCGATACGCAGTATTTT	CASSSPDTQYF
TRBV13	-	-	TRBJ2-3	TGTGCCAGCAGCTTATATTTACAGGGCTCAGATACGCAGTATTTT	CASSLYLQGSDTQYF
TRBV29-1	TRBD1	many	TRBJ2-3	TGCAGCGCCCCAGGGGGATTTAGCACAGATACGCAGTATTTT	CSAPGGFSTDTQYF
TRBV29-1	-	few	TRBJ2-1	TGCAGCGTTGATAATGGGAACAATGAGCAGTTCTTC	CSVDNGNNEQFF
TRBV9	-	many	TRBJ2-2	TGTGCCAGCAGATCGGGCGCCGGGGAGCTGTTTTTT	CASRSGAGELFF
TRBV10-2	TRBD1	many	TRBJ1-1	TGCGCCAGCGGACAGGGGGCTGAAGCTTTCTTT	CASGQGAEAFF
TRBV28	-	few	TRBJ2-7	TGTGCCAGCAGTTTAATTTCCGCGAGCTCCTACGAGCAGTACTTC	CASSLISASSYEQYF
TRBV19	TRBD1	few	TRBJ2-2	TGTGCCAGTAGTATCCAGGGGGCGCCCACCGGGGAGCTGTTTTTT	CASSIQGAPTGELFF
TRBV4-3	-	many	TRBJ2-3	TGCGCCAGCAGCCAAGATCAGAGGCTAGCCGTGGCAGATACGCAGTATTTT	CASSQDQRLAVADTQYF
TRBV5-4	-	many	TRBJ2-3	TGTGCCAGCAGCTTGGGCGACTCCCACAAATTGGATACGCAGTATTTT	CASSLGDSHKLDTQYF
TRBV7-9	-	few	TRBJ2-2	TGTGCCAGCAGCTTAGCCAGGGAGAACACCGGGGAGCTGTTTTTT	CASSLARENTGELFF
TRBV20-1	-	medium-sized	TRBJ1-4	TGCAGTGTGTTGCAGGGTGAGGCGAGTCAACTGTTTTTT	CSVLQGEASQLFF
TRBV15	-	-	TRBJ1-4	TGTGCCACCAGCAGATACGGACCGCCGGAAAAACTGTTTTTT	CATSRYGPPEKLFF
TRBV2	-	-	TRBJ2-7	TGTGCCAGCAGTCAGGTCTTCAACTCCTACGAGCAGTACTTC	CASSQVFNSYEQYF
TRBV7-8	TRBD1	many	TRBJ1-1	TGTGCCAGCAGCTTAGCATTGGGGACAGGGGTCATTAGCACTGAAGCTTTCTTT	CASSLALGTGVISTEAFF
TRBV18	-	many	TRBJ2-6	TGTGCCAGCTCACCCTTGGGACCGCCTGAAGCTGGGGCCAACGTCCTGACTTTC	CASSPLGPPEAGANVLTF
TRBV29-1	-	-	TRBJ2-7	TGCAGCGCCGGACTGGCAAGCTCCTACGAGCAGTACTTC	CSAGLASSYEQYF
TRBV7-3	TRBD2	-	TRBJ2-3	TGTGCCAGCAGCCGCGGACTAGCGGGCACAGATACGCAGTATTTT	CASSRGLAGTDTQYF
TRBV7-9	TRBD2	few	TRBJ2-5	TGTGCCAGCAGCCCCGGGACTAGCGGGCCAAGGACCCAGTACTTC	CASSPGTSGPRTQYF
TRBV13	TRBD1	few	TRBJ1-5	TGTGCCAGCAGGACGACAGGGATTAGCAATCAGCCCCAGCATTTT	CASRTTGISNQPQHF
TRBV7-9	-	-	TRBJ2-7	TGTGCCAGCAGCTCGACTAGAGAGCAGTACTTC	CASSSTREQYF
TRBV10-2	-	-	TRBJ2-1	TGCGCCAGCAGTCCGGGACTTTGGGAGCAGTTCTTC	CASSPGLWEQFF
TRBV28	-	few	TRBJ2-7	TGTGCCAGCAGTTTTACCCTTAACTACGAGCAGTACTTC	CASSFTLNYEQYF
TRBV4-3	-	many	TRBJ1-1	TGCGCCAGCAGCCAAGGTCCGAACTCCAACACTGAAGCTTTCTTT	CASSQGPNSNTEAFF
TRBV27	-	few	TRBJ2-5	TGTGCCAGCAGTTTCGTTGCAGGGGTATGGGAGACCCAGTACTTC	CASSFVAGVWETQYF